What follows is one T cell receptor (beta chain) and its context. These data are taken from a study of blood T cell repertoires in COVID-19. Germline CDR1 is GTSNPN and CDR2 is SVGIG (reference sequence). V was clipped by 4 bases and J by 8 bases, with 12 bases between them. The CDR3 loop spans 13 amino acids. Participant age was about 18 to 100 years, and participants resided in 20 to 30 US areas. TCRdb's copy holds only in-frame clones and misses some; the assay was immunoSEQ multiplex PCR. This sample has under 300,000 clones, with about 88% found just once. Sequences were obtained from PBMCs or T cells enriched from blood (not recorded which). This receptor was obtained from a woman between 50 and 59 years old who had been exposed to COVID-19. This chain connects TRBV30 to TRBJ1-6, with D maybe TRBD1 (5 bases). The CDR3 nucleotides read TGTGCCTGGACAGCAGGGATCGATTCACCCCTCCACTTT. Its protein is CAWTAGIDSPLHF.